The rows below give T cell receptor beta chains drawn from one sample of a study of shared clonotypes between healthy human individuals. Repertoires were generated with immunoSEQ multiplex PCR, while TCRdb's copy carries only in-frame clones and drops some. The sample carries 1.5 million to 2.5 million clones, about 95% recorded once. Sequences were obtained from naive CD8+ T cells sorted from blood. The source is a man between 18 and 35 years old in good health. The CDR3 runs from the conserved cysteine through the conserved F or W. A D gene is named only where the DNA matches it firmly. A clone size is listed for some rows: how often the clone was seen (once, few, many), or a class if it is expanded.

d_gene,v_gene,j_gene,abundance,CDR3nt,CDR3aa
TRBD2,TRBV4-1,TRBJ2-7,.,TGCGCCAGCAGCCAAGAAGGGAGGGTTGGACTAGCGACCTACGAGCAGTACTTC,CASSQEGRVGLATYEQYF
.,TRBV19,TRBJ1-6,.,TGTGCCAGTAGTATAGATCTAGGGCCTTCACCCCTCCACTTT,CASSIDLGPSPLHF
.,TRBV30,TRBJ2-7,.,TGTGCCTGCAGCACTATTTACGAGCAGTACTTC,CACSTIYEQYF
.,TRBV27,TRBJ2-2,once,TGTGCCAGCACCGGGTCCGGGGAGCTGTTTTTT,CASTGSGELFF
.,TRBV6-5,TRBJ2-7,.,TGTGCCAGCAGTTACTCGGTTGGCCATCGCGGCTACGAGCAGTACTTC,CASSYSVGHRGYEQYF
TRBD1,TRBV5-1,TRBJ1-5,.,TGCGCCAGCAGCTGCCCGGGACAGGGGATCGTCAATCAGCCCCAGCATTTT,CASSCPGQGIVNQPQHF
TRBD1,TRBV7-9,TRBJ2-3,.,TGTGCCAGCAGCTTAAGTTGGGGACAGGGCACAGATACGCAGTATTTT,CASSLSWGQGTDTQYF
.,TRBV6-5,TRBJ1-6,.,TGTGCCAGCAGTTCGGACAGCCCTTCGGCCCTCCACTTT,CASSSDSPSALHF
.,TRBV2,TRBJ1-3,.,TGTGCCAGCAGTGAAGGTCGCACATCTGGAAACACCATATATTTT,CASSEGRTSGNTIYF
.,TRBV19,TRBJ1-2,.,TGTGCCAGTAGTATGGCAGGGTCCGGCTACACCTTC,CASSMAGSGYTF
.,TRBV9,TRBJ2-7,.,TGTGCCAGCAGCCCGTCGGGCGCTCCGGTCTACGAGCAGTACTTC,CASSPSGAPVYEQYF
.,TRBV19,TRBJ2-7,few,TGTGCCAGTAGTTACAGGGAATCCTACGAGCAGTACTTC,CASSYRESYEQYF
.,TRBV27,TRBJ1-2,.,TGTGCCAGCAGTTCTTCTTCAGGGCACCGCCACTATGGCTACACCTTC,CASSSSSGHRHYGYTF
.,TRBV18,TRBJ1-5,.,TGTGCCAGCTCACCGACTGGGACCAATCAGCCCCAGCATTTT,CASSPTGTNQPQHF
.,TRBV9,TRBJ2-3,once,TGTGCCAGCAGCGAAGGTGGCAGTAGCACAGATACGCAGTATTTT,CASSEGGSSTDTQYF
.,TRBV7-6,TRBJ2-7,.,TGTGCCAGCAGCCTGAAGTACGGAACCTACGAGCAGTACTTC,CASSLKYGTYEQYF
TRBD1,TRBV4-1,TRBJ2-7,.,TGCGCCAGCAGCCCCACGGACAGGGTCTCCTACGAGCAGTACTTC,CASSPTDRVSYEQYF
.,TRBV6-6,TRBJ1-2,few,TGTGCCAGCAGTTACTCGTCGCCAGTCTATGGCTACACCTTC,CASSYSSPVYGYTF
.,TRBV5-6,TRBJ1-5,once,TGTGCCAGCAGTAGGACCTCAACGGGAGGCAGCAATCAGCCCCAGCATTTT,CASSRTSTGGSNQPQHF
.,TRBV4-1,TRBJ2-5,.,TGCGCCAGCAGCCAAGATCGCGAGGGCGCGGCCCAAGAGACCCAGTACTTC,CASSQDREGAAQETQYF
.,TRBV27,TRBJ2-2,.,TGTGCCAGCAGTTTGGGAGTAGGGACGTTCGACCGGGAGCTGTTTTTT,CASSLGVGTFDRELFF
.,TRBV5-6,TRBJ1-2,.,TGTGCCAGCAGCGGGTCGGACTTCTATGGCTACACCTTC,CASSGSDFYGYTF
.,TRBV27,TRBJ2-7,.,TGTGCCAGTAGGGGAATTTCCTACGAGCAGTACTTC,CASRGISYEQYF
.,TRBV30,TRBJ2-2,.,TGTGCCTGGAGTGTAACTATTGGGGCGGGGAAGCTGTTTTTT,CAWSVTIGAGKLFF
TRBD1,TRBV10-3,TRBJ1-1,once,TGTGCCATCAGTGGGACAGGGGGCGAGGGTAACACTGAAGCTTTCTTT,CAISGTGGEGNTEAFF
.,TRBV4-1,TRBJ2-7,.,TGCGCCAGCAGCCAAGATCCGTGGACGGCGAACTACGAGCAGTACTTC,CASSQDPWTANYEQYF
.,TRBV30,TRBJ2-3,.,TGTGCCTGGAGTGCGGGGTCTAGCACAGATACGCAGTATTTT,CAWSAGSSTDTQYF
TRBD1,TRBV19,TRBJ1-4,few,TGTGCCAGTAGGACAGGGGAGGGGGATGAAAAACTGTTTTTT,CASRTGEGDEKLFF
TRBD2,TRBV4-3,TRBJ2-5,.,TGCGCCAGCAGCGGAGAGCCGGCGGGAGGGCCGACGACCCAGTACTTC,CASSGEPAGGPTTQYF
.,TRBV12-2,TRBJ2-3,.,TGTGCAAGTCGCTCCCCAGGACCGGGGGTGACGGGCACAGATACGCAGTATTTT,CASRSPGPGVTGTDTQYF
TRBD2,TRBV4-1,TRBJ2-1,.,TGCGCCAGCAGCGAAAGGAACCAGCGGGGATACAATGAGCAGTTCTTC,CASSERNQRGYNEQFF
TRBD2,TRBV10-3,TRBJ2-2,.,TGTGCCATCACCTACTCCGGGGGTGCGCGGGAGATACTAAACACCGGGGAGCTGTTTTTT,CAITYSGGAREILNTGELFF
.,TRBV6-1,TRBJ2-7,.,TGTGCCAGCAGTGAGAACCTTGGGACATATCGAGAGCAGTACTTC,CASSENLGTYREQYF
.,TRBV6-4,TRBJ2-1,.,TGTGCCAGCAGTGACGGACTACCTCTTAGCTCCTACAATGAGCAGTTCTTC,CASSDGLPLSSYNEQFF
.,TRBV27,TRBJ2-1,.,TGTGCCAGCAGTATCGGGGCTTACAATGAGCAGTTCTTC,CASSIGAYNEQFF
.,TRBV6-5,TRBJ2-3,.,TGTGCCAGCAGTCCCTATGGCACAGATACGCAGTATTTT,CASSPYGTDTQYF
.,TRBV7-9,TRBJ2-2,once,TGTGCCACTCCTCTTGGCTACCAGAACACCGGGGAGCTGTTTTTT,CATPLGYQNTGELFF
TRBD1,TRBV9,TRBJ1-4,.,TGTGCCAGCAGCGAGGGGGCCCTTAATGAAAAACTGTTTTTT,CASSEGALNEKLFF
TRBD1,TRBV9,TRBJ2-7,.,TGTGCCAGCAGCGTAGAAGGGACAGGGACCGACGAGCAGTACTTC,CASSVEGTGTDEQYF
TRBD2,TRBV27,TRBJ2-3,.,TGTGCCAGCAGTTTGGGGCGGGGGGCTTCTGATACGCAGTATTTT,CASSLGRGASDTQYF
.,TRBV11-2,TRBJ1-2,.,TGTGCCAGCAGCTTAGGTACAGGGTCCCACTATGGCTACACCTTC,CASSLGTGSHYGYTF
.,TRBV19,TRBJ2-3,.,TGTGCCAGTAGTAGGGGATCGGGCACAGATACGCAGTATTTT,CASSRGSGTDTQYF
.,TRBV28,TRBJ2-7,.,.,CASSSSDRGYEQYF
.,TRBV10-1,TRBJ2-7,.,TGCGCCAGCAGTGTGACTAGTCGTAGTGAGCAGTACTTC,CASSVTSRSEQYF
TRBD2,TRBV2,TRBJ2-5,.,TGTGCCAGCGTGGGAGCGGGGGGGATCCTAGAGACCCAGTACTTC,CASVGAGGILETQYF
.,TRBV7-9,TRBJ1-1,.,TGTGCCAGCAGCTTTGGGTCACCGGGGGTGGCTTTCTTT,CASSFGSPGVAFF
.,TRBV19,TRBJ1-1,few,TGTGCCAGTAGTATATTCGGCACTGAAGCTTTCTTT,CASSIFGTEAFF
TRBD1,TRBV11-2,TRBJ2-1,.,TGTGCCAGCAGCTTGTGGACAGGGAGAGACAATGAGCAGTTCTTC,CASSLWTGRDNEQFF
.,TRBV7-9,TRBJ2-5,.,TGTGCCAGCAGCTTTCCCGGACAGCCAGCCCAAGAGACCCAGTACTTC,CASSFPGQPAQETQYF
.,TRBV6-1,TRBJ1-1,once,TGTGCCAGCAGATGGGATCTCGGGGGGGGCACTGAAGCTTTCTTT,CASRWDLGGGTEAFF
TRBD1,TRBV5-4,TRBJ1-1,.,TGTGCCAGCAAATCAACAGGGGGTACTGAAGCTTTCTTT,CASKSTGGTEAFF
.,TRBV10-2,TRBJ2-5,.,TGCGCCAGCAGTGAGTCGACGGTAGCCCAAGAGACCCAGTACTTC,CASSESTVAQETQYF
TRBD1,TRBV2,TRBJ2-5,.,TGTGCCAGCAGTGAAGGGTGGACAGGGCCCCGAGAGACCCAGTACTTC,CASSEGWTGPRETQYF
.,TRBV9,TRBJ2-5,.,TGTGCCAGCAGCGTAGGCCCCAGCGGGCAAGAGACCCAGTACTTC,CASSVGPSGQETQYF
.,TRBV9,TRBJ2-3,.,TGTGCCAGCAGCGTAGAACCAGGAAGCACAGATACGCAGTATTTT,CASSVEPGSTDTQYF